The 5 T cell receptor beta chains below come from one sample, sequenced in a study of CD8+ T cells in alopecia areata. The treatment was: oral pan-JAK inhibitor, 5-10 mg twice daily. Once RNA had been extracted, it was reverse transcribed into cDNA to act as the sequencing template. The protocol was immunoSEQ multiplex PCR, while the TCRdb copy is restricted to in-frame clones and leaves out a portion. The sample consists of some 130,000 clones, 45% to 65% of them appearing once. Sequencing was performed on CD8+ T cells sorted from blood, taken at week 4, from a patient treated with tofacitinib. The receptors stem from a human donor with alopecia areata.

The chain recombines TRBV5-1 with TRBJ2-5, with 11 bases that match TRBD1. The germline gives CDR1 SGHRS, CDR2 YFSETQ. V shed 0 bases, J shed 5 bases, and the junction held 6 bases outside the gene matches. The CDR3 is 16 amino acids. CDR3 DNA sequence: TGCGCCAGCAGCTTGGGCTGGACAGGGGGCGGTGAGACCCAGTACTTC. This sequence encodes CASSLGWTGGGETQYF.

CDR3 DNA sequence: TGTGGCACGAACAGTAAGGACGATGGCTACACCTTC. Amino acids: CGTNSKDDGYTF. The chain links TRBV2 to TRBJ1-2; D remains unclear. The V gene's germline CDR1 is SNHLY and CDR2 FYNNEI. The length of the CDR3 is 12 residues.

The chain recombines TRBV6-5 with TRBJ1-2, with D maybe TRBD1 (6 bases). Germline V gene lookup returns CDR1 MNHEY and CDR2 SVGAGI. The CDR3 loop spans 12 amino acids. V gave up 5 bases and J gave up 7 bases, with 11 bases separating them. CDR3 amino acids: CASSAQGFGYTF. DNA of the CDR3: TGTGCCAGCAGTGCACAGGGTTTTGGCTACACCTTC.

This clone was observed a handful of times. The rearrangement joins TRBV5-1 to TRBJ1-2; perhaps TRBD1 as D (6 bases). Trimming took off 5 bases at V and 0 bases at J, with 8 bases between the two ends. CDR3 length equals 13 residues. Germline CDR1 is SGHRS and CDR2 is YFSETQ. The CDR3 nucleotides are TGCGCCAGCAGAGGACAGTCTAACTATGGCTACACCTTC. This codes for CASRGQSNYGYTF.

The chain employs TRBV4-2 and TRBJ2-5; tentatively, D is TRBD1 (5 bases). The CDR3 is 15 residues long. V was clipped by 0 bases and J by 0 bases, with 8 bases between them. Per the germline V gene, CDR1 is LGHNA and CDR2 is YNFKEQ. CDR3 region: CASSQDVTDQETQYF. The CDR3 DNA follows: TGTGCCAGCAGCCAAGACGTGACAGACCAAGAGACCCAGTACTTC.